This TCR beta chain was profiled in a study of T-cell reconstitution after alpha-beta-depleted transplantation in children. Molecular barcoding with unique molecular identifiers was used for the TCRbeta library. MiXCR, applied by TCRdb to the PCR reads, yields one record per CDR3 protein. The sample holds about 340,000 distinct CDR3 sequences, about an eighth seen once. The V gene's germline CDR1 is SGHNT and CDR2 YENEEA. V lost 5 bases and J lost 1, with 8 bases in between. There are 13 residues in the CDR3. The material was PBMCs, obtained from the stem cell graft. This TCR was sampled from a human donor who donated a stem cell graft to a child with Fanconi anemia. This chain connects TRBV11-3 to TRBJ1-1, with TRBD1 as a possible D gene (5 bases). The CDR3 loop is CASSRRENTEAFF. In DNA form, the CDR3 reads TGTGCCAGCAGCCGCAGGGAGAACACTGAAGCTTTCTTT.